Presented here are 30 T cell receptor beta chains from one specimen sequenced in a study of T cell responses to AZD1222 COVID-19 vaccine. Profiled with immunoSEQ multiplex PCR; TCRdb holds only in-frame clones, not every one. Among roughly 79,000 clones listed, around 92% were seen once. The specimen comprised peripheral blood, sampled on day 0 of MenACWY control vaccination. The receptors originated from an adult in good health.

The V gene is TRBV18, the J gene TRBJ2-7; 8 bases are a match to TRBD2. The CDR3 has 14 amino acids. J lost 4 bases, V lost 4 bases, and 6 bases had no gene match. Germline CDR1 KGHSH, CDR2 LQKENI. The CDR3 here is CASSQREGLYEQYF. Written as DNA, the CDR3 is TGTGCCAGCTCACAACGGGAGGGCCTGTACGAGCAGTACTTC.

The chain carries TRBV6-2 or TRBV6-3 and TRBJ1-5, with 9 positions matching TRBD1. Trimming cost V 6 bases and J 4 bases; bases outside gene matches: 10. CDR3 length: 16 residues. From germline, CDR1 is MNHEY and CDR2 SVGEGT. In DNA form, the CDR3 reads TGTGCCAGCAGCGCTCCCCGGGACAGGGCTAATCAGCCCCAGCATTTT. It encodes CASSAPRDRANQPQHF.

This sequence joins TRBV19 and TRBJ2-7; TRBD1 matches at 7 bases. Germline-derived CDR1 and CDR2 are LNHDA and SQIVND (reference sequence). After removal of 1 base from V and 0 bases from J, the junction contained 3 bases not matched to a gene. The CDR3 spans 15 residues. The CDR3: CASSIVGTDSYEQYF. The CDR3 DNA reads TGTGCCAGTAGTATAGTGGGGACAGACTCCTACGAGCAGTACTTC. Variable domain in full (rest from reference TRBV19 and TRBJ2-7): DGGITQSPKYLFRKEGQNVTLSCEQNLNHDAMYWYRQDPGQGLRLIYYSQIVNDFQKGDIAEGYSVSREKKESFPLTVTSAQKNPTAFYLCASSIVGTDSYEQYFGPGTRLTVT.

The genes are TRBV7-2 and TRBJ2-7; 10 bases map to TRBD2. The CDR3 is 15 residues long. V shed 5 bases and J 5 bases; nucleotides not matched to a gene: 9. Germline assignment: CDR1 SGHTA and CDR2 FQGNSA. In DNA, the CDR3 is TGTGCCAGCAGCGGTAGGGCTAGCGGGGGAAACGAGCAGTACTTC. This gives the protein CASSGRASGGNEQYF.

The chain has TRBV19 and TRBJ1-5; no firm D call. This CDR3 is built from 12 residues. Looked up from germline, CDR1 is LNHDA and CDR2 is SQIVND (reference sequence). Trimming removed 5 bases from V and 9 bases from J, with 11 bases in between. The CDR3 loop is CASSLSRPPQHF. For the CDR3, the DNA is TGTGCCAGTAGTCTCTCGCGGCCGCCCCAGCATTTT.

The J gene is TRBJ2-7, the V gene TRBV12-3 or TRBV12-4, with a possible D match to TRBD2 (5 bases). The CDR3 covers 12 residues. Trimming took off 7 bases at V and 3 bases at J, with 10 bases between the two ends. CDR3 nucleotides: TGTGCCAGCAAACCTGAGGGCTACGAGCAGTACTTC. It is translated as CASKPEGYEQYF.

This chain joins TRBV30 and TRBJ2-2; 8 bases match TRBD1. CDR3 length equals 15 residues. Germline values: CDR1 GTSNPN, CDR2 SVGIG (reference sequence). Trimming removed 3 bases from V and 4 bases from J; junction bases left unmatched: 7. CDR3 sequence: CAWSAITGGTGELFF. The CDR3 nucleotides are TGTGCCTGGAGCGCGATTACAGGGGGCACCGGGGAGCTGTTTTTT.

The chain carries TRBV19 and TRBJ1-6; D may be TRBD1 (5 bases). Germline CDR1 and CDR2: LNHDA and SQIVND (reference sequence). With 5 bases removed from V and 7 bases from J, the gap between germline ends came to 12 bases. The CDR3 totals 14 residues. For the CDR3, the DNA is TGTGCCAGTAGTCCCGGGACGGGAAATTCACCCCTCCACTTT. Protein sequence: CASSPGTGNSPLHF.

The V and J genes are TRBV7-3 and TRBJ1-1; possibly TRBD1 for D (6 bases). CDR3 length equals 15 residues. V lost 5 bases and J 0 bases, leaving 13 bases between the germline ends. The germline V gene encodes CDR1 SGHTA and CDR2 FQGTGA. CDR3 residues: CASSPGQLMNTEAFF. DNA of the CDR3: TGTGCCAGCAGCCCTGGACAGCTCATGAACACTGAAGCTTTCTTT.

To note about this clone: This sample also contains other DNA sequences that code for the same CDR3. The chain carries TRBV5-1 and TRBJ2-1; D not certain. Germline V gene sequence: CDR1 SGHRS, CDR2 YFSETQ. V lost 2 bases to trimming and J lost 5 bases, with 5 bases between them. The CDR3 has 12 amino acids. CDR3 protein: CASSFADNEQFF. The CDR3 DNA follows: TGCGCCAGCAGCTTCGCCGACAATGAGCAGTTCTTC.

Written as DNA, the CDR3 is TGTGCCAGCAGCTCCCGGGACAGCCGGGAGGTGACCCAGTACTTC. It translates to CASSSRDSREVTQYF. The V and J genes are TRBV7-9 and TRBJ2-5, with D possibly called TRBD1 or TRBD2 (7 bases each). CDR3 length equals 15 residues. Per germline, CDR1 SEHNR and CDR2 FQNEAQ (reference sequence). Between the trimmed V and J ends, which lost 4 bases and 7 bases, there was a span of 19 bases. Together with reference TRBV7-9 and TRBJ2-5, the CDR3 gives the full variable domain: DTGVSQNPRHKITKRGQNVTFRCDPISEHNRLYWYRQTLGQGPEFLTYFQNEAQLEKSRLLSDRFSAERPKGSFSTLEIQRTEQGDSAMYLCASSSRDSREVTQYFGPGTRLLVL.

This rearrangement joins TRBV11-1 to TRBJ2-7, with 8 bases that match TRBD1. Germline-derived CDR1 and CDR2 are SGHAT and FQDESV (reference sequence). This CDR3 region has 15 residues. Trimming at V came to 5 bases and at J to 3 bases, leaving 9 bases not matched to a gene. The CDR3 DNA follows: TGTGCCAGCAGCGATACCGGGACAGGACTCTACGAGCAGTACTTC. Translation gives CASSDTGTGLYEQYF.

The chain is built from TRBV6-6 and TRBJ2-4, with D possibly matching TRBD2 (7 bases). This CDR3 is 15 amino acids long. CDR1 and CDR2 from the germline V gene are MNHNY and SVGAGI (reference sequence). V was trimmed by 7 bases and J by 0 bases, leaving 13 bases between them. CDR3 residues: CASNLGGVAKNIQYF. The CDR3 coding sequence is TGTGCCAGCAACCTAGGGGGGGTAGCCAAAAACATTCAGTACTTC.

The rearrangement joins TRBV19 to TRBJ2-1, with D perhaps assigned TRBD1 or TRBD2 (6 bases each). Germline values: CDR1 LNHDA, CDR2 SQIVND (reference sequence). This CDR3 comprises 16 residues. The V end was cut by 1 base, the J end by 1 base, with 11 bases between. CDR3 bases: TGTGCCAGTAGTATAGGGGGGGCGGGTTCCTACAATGAGCAGTTCTTC. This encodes CASSIGGAGSYNEQFF.

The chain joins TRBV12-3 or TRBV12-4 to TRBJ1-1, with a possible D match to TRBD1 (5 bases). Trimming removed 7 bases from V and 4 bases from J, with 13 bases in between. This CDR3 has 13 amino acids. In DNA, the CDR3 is TGTGCCAGCATCGACCAGGGCGGCACTGAAGCTTTCTTT. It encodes CASIDQGGTEAFF.

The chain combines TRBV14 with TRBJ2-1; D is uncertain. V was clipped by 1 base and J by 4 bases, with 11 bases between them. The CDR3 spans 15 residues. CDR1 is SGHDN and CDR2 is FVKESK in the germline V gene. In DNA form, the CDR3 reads TGTGCCAGCAGCCAAGTTTCCACGAAGTACAATGAGCAGTTCTTC. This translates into CASSQVSTKYNEQFF. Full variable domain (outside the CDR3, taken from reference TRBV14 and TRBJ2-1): EAGVTQFPSHSVIEKGQTVTLRCDPISGHDNLYWYRRVMGKEIKFLLHFVKESKQDESGMPNNRFLAERTGGTYSTLKVQPAELEDSGVYFCASSQVSTKYNEQFFGPGTRLTVL.

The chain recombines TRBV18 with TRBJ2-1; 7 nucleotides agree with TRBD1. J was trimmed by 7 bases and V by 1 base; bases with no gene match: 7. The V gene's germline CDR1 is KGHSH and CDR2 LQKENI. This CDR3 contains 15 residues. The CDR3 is CASSPRTGTGNEQFF. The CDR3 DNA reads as TGTGCCAGCTCACCACGGACAGGAACCGGTAATGAGCAGTTCTTC.

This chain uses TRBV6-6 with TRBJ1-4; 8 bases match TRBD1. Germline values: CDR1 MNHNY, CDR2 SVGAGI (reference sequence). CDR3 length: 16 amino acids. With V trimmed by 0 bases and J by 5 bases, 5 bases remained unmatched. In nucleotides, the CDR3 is TGTGCCAGCAGTTACTCGAAAAGGACAGGGAATGAAAAACTGTTTTTT. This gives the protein CASSYSKRTGNEKLFF.

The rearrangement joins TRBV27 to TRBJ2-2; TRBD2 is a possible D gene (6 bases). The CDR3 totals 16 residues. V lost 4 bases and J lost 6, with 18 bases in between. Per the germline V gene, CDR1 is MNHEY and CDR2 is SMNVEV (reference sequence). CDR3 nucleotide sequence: TGTGCCAGCAGTTCCCATATCGGGAGAGTCTCCGGGGAGCTGTTTTTT. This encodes CASSSHIGRVSGELFF.

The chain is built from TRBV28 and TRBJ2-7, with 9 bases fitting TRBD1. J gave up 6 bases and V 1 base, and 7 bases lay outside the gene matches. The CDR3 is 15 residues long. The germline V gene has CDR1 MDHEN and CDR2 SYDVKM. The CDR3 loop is CASSLSGGQGREQYF. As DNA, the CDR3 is TGTGCCAGCAGTTTATCAGGGGGACAGGGTCGCGAGCAGTACTTC.

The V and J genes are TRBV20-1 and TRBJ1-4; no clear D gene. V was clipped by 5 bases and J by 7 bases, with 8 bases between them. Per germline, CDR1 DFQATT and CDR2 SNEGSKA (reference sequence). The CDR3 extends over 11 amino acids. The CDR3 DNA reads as TGCAGTGCTCCTCGGGGTGAAAAACTGTTTTTT. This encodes CSAPRGEKLFF.

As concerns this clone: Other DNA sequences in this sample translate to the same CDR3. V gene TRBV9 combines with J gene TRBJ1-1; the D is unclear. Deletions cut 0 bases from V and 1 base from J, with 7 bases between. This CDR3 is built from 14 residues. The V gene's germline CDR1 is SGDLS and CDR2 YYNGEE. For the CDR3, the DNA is TGTGCCAGCAGCGTAGTGGCGGAGAACACTGAAGCTTTCTTT. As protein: CASSVVAENTEAFF.

The CDR3 here is CSVSGQAIYGYTF. In nucleotides, the CDR3 is TGCAGCGTCTCAGGACAGGCCATCTATGGCTACACCTTC. V usage is TRBV29-1 and J usage is TRBJ1-2, with 7 bases identical to TRBD1. This CDR3 contains 13 residues. J was trimmed by 4 bases and V by 6 bases; bases with no gene match: 8. The germline gives CDR1 SQVTM, CDR2 ANQGSEA. Complete variable domain (other parts from reference TRBV29-1 and TRBJ1-2): SAVISQKPSRDICQRGTSLTIQCQVDSQVTMMFWYRQQPGQSLTLIATANQGSEATYESGFVIDKFPISRPNLTFSTLTVSNMSPEDSSIYLCSVSGQAIYGYTFGSGTRLTVV.

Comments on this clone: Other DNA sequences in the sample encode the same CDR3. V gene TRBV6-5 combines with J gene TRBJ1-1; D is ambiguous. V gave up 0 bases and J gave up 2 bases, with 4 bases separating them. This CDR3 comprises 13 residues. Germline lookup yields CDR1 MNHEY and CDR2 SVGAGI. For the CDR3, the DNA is TGTGCCAGCAGTTACTCCAGAAACACTGAAGCTTTCTTT. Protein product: CASSYSRNTEAFF.

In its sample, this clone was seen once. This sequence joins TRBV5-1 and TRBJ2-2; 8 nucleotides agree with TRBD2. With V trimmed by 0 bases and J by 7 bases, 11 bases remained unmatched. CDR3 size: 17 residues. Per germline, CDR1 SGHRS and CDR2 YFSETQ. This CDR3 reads CASSLATRGASSGELFF. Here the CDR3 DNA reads TGCGCCAGCAGCTTGGCCACGCGGGGGGCGAGTAGCGGGGAGCTGTTTTTT.

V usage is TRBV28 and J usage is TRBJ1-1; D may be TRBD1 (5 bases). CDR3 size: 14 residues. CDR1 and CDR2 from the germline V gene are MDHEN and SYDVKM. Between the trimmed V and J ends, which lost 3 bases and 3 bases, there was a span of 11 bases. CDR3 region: CASSFWGIDTEAFF. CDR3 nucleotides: TGTGCCAGCAGTTTCTGGGGGATTGACACTGAAGCTTTCTTT.

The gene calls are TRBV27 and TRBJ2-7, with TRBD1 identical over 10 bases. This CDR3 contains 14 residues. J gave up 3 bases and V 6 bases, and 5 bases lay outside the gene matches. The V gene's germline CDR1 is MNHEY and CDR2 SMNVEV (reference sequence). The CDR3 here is CASRAGDRGYEQYF. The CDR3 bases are TGTGCCAGCAGGGCCGGGGACAGGGGCTACGAGCAGTACTTC.

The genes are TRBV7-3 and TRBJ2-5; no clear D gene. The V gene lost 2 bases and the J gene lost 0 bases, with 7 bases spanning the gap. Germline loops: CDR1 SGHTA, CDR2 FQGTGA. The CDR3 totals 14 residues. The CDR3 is CASSLGVDQETQYF. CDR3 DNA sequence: TGTGCCAGCAGCTTAGGAGTCGACCAAGAGACCCAGTACTTC.

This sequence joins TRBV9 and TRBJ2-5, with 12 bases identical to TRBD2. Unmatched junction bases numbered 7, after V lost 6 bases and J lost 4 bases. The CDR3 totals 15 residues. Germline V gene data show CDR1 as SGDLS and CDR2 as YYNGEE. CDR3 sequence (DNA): TGTGCCAGCACCCTCCAGGGACTAGCGGGAGAGACCCAGTACTTC. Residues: CASTLQGLAGETQYF.

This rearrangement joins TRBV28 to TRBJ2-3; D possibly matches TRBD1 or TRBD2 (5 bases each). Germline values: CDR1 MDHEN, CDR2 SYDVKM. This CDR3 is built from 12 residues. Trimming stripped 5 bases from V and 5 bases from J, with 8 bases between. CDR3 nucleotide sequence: TGTGCCAGCAGTGGGGGAATAGATACGCAGTATTTT. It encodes CASSGGIDTQYF.